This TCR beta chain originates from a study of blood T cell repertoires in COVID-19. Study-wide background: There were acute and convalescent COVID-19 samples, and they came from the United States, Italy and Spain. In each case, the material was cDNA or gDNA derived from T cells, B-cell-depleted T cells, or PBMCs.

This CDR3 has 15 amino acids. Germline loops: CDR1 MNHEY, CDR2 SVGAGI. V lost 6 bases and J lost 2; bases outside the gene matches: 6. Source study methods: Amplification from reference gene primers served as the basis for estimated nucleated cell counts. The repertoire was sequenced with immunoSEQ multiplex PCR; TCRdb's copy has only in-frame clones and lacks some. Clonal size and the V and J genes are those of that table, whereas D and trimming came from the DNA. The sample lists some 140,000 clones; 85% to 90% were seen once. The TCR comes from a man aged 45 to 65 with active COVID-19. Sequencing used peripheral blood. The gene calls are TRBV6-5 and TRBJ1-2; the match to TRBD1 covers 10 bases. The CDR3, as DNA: TGTGCCAGCAGACGACCGGGACAGGGGAACTATGGCTACACCTTC. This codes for CASRRPGQGNYGYTF.